The 10 T cell receptor beta chains in this list originate from one sample, sequenced in a study of T cells in Graves' hyperthyroidism and ophthalmopathy. It was RNA transcripts that yielded the amplified TCR beta CDR3 regions. A set of HTBI primers served as the primers for a first-round RT-PCR of the TCR CDR3. TCRdb recomputed calls from the multiplex PCR reads with MiXCR, one row per CDR3 protein. The table includes 550,000 to 850,000 distinct CDR3 sequences, about 19% detected once. The material sequenced was blood. The receptors derive from a woman aged 50 to 60 with Graves' hyperthyroidism that later progressed to Graves' ophthalmopathy.

This clonotype has at least ten counts. This chain joins TRBV12-3 or TRBV12-4 and TRBJ2-3; possible D gene TRBD1, 6 bases. This CDR3 has 12 amino acids. Trimming took 6 bases from V and 6 from J, leaving 10 bases between them. CDR3 amino acids: CASSPDRDTQYF. The CDR3 nucleotides read TGTGCCAGCAGCCCAGACAGGGATACGCAGTATTTT.

The rearrangement joins TRBV3-1 to TRBJ2-4, with a weak D call TRBD1 (5 bases). Deletions cut 3 bases from V and 11 bases from J, with 8 bases between. CDR1 LGHDT and CDR2 YNNKEL come from the germline V gene (reference sequence). The CDR3 runs 11 residues. CDR3 protein: CASSQGPFQYF. CDR3 DNA: TGTGCCAGCAGCCAGGGGCCTTTTCAGTACTTC. The full variable domain, rest sourced from reference TRBV3-1 and TRBJ2-4, is DTAVSQTPKYLVTQMGNDKSIKCEQNLGHDTMYWYKQDSKKFLKIMFSYNNKELIINETVPNRFSPKSPDKAHLNLHINSLELGDSAVYFCASSQGPFQYFGAGTRLSVL.

The chain combines TRBV10-3 with TRBJ1-6; D gene uncertain. The ends were cut back, 8 bases at V and 7 bases at J, with 9 bases in the middle. The CDR3 consists of 12 residues. CDR1 is ENHRY and CDR2 is SYGVKD in the germline V gene. CDR3 sequence: CAIRMGNSPLHF. CDR3 nucleotides: TGTGCCATCCGAATGGGGAATTCACCCCTCCACTTT.

This clonotype was seen more than once but under ten times. This chain uses TRBV29-1 with TRBJ1-1; 9 nucleotides align to TRBD1. The CDR3 totals 16 residues. Per germline, CDR1 SQVTM and CDR2 ANQGSEA. Trimming took 2 bases from V and 4 from J; bases not matched to a gene: 11. CDR3 protein: CSVETLQGAWGTEAFF. The DNA of the CDR3 is TGCAGCGTTGAAACCCTACAGGGGGCATGGGGCACTGAAGCTTTCTTT.

This clonotype was observed a few times. V usage is TRBV6-1 and J usage is TRBJ1-5, with D possibly matching TRBD1 (6 bases). The CDR3 contains 13 residues. Looked up from germline, CDR1 is MNHNS and CDR2 is SASEGT. Trimming removed 7 bases from V and 6 bases from J, with 13 bases in between. The chain's CDR3 is CASTEQGGQPQHF. The CDR3 bases are TGTGCCAGCACCGAACAGGGCGGTCAGCCCCAGCATTTT.

This clonotype was seen a handful of times. This chain joins TRBV30 and TRBJ2-5, with TRBD1 identical over 7 bases. The length of the CDR3 is 15 residues. With 0 bases clipped from V and 6 bases from J, the junction kept 10 bases outside the gene matches. The germline V gene encodes CDR1 GTSNPN and CDR2 SVGIG (reference sequence). CDR3 bases: TGTGCCTGGAGTGTATGGGGGACAGCAAAAAAGACCCAGTACTTC. This codes for CAWSVWGTAKKTQYF.

The chain employs TRBV18 and TRBJ2-1; unclear D gene. CDR1 KGHSH and CDR2 LQKENI come from the germline V gene. The CDR3 is made up of 13 amino acids. The ends were cut back, 1 base at V and 8 bases at J, with 9 bases in the middle. The CDR3 region has the DNA TGTGCCAGCTCACCACGACCATATGATGAGCAGTTCTTC. Translated: CASSPRPYDEQFF. The full variable domain, completed using reference TRBV18 and TRBJ2-1, is NAGVMQNPRHLVRRRGQEARLRCSPMKGHSHVYWYRQLPEEGLKFMVYLQKENIIDESGMPKERFSAEFPKEGPSILRIQQVVRGDSAAYFCASSPRPYDEQFFGPGTRLTVL.

This clonotype was seen at least ten times. The chain uses TRBV11-2 and TRBJ1-6, with TRBD1 as a possible D gene (6 bases). The V gene lost 5 bases and the J gene lost 10 bases, with 15 bases spanning the gap. CDR3 length: 14 amino acids. The germline gives CDR1 SGHAT, CDR2 FQNNGV. Here the CDR3 DNA reads TGTGCCAGCAGCCGTACAGGGCTGGACTCACCCCTCCACTTT. Its translation: CASSRTGLDSPLHF.

This clonotype was seen repeatedly, ten times or more. The V gene is TRBV3-1, the J gene TRBJ1-1, with D possibly being TRBD1 (5 bases). The CDR3 runs 17 residues. V was pared by 0 bases and J by 3 bases, with 17 bases between. Germline V gene sequence: CDR1 LGHDT, CDR2 YNNKEL (reference sequence). DNA for the CDR3: TGTGCCAGCAGCCAAGATCGGGGGGGGGGTTGGGACACTGAAGCTTTCTTT. Amino acid sequence: CASSQDRGGGWDTEAFF.

This clonotype was seen ten or more times. This chain joins TRBV5-1 and TRBJ1-6; TRBD1 might be the D (5 bases). V shed 0 bases and J shed 12 bases, with 10 bases lying between them. Per the germline V gene, CDR1 is SGHRS and CDR2 is YFSETQ. CDR3 length: 13 residues. The CDR3 protein is CASSLAGGVPLHF. As DNA, the CDR3 is TGCGCCAGCAGCTTGGCCGGGGGAGTACCCCTCCACTTT.